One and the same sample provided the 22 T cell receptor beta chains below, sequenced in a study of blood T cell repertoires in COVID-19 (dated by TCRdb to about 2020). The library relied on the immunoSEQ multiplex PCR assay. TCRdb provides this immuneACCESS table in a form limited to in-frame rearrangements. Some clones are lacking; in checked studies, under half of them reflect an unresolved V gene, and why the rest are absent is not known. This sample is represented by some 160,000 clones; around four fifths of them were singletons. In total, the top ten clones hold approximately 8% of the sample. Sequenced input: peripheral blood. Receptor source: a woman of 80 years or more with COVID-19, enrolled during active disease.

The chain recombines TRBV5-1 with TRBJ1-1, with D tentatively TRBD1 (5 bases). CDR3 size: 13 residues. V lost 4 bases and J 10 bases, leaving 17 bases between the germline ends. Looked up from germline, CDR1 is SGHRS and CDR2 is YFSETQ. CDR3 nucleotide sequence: TGCGCCAGCAGCCCCGGACCCCATCAGGGAGCTTTCTTT. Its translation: CASSPGPHQGAFF.

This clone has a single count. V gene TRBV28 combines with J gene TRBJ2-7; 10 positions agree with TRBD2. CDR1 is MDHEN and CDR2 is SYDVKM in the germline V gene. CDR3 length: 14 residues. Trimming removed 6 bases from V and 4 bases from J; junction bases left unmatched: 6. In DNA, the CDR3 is TGTGCCAGCAGGTCACTAGCGGGGACGTACGAGCAGTACTTC. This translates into CASRSLAGTYEQYF.

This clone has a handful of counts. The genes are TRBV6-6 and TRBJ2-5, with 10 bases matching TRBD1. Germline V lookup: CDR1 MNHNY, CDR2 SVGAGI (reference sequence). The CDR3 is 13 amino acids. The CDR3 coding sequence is TGTGGTTCCGGGACAGGGGTCTTGGAGACCCAGTACTTC. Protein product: CGSGTGVLETQYF.

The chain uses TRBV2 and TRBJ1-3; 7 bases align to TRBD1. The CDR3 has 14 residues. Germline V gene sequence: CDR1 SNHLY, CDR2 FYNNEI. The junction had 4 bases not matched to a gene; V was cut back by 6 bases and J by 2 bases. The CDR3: CASSITGAGNTIYF. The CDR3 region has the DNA TGTGCCAGCAGCATTACAGGGGCTGGAAACACCATATATTTT.

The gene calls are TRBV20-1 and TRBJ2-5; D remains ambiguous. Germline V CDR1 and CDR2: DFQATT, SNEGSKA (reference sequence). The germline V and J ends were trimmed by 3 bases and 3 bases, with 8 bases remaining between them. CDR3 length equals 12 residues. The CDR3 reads CSASSEKETQYF. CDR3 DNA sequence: TGCAGTGCTAGTTCGGAGAAAGAGACCCAGTACTTC.

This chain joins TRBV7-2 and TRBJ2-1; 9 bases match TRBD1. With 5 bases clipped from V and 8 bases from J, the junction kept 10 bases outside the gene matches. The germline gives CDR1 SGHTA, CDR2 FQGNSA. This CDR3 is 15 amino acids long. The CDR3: CASSPTGQGSHEQFF. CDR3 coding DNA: TGTGCCAGCAGCCCTACGGGACAGGGTTCCCATGAGCAGTTCTTC.

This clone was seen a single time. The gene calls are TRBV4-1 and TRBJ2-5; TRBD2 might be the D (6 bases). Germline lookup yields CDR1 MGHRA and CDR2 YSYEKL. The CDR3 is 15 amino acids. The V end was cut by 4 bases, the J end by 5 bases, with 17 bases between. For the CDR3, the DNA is TGCGCCAGCAGCCGCGCGTCAGCGGGTGGGGAGACCCAGTACTTC. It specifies CASSRASAGGETQYF.

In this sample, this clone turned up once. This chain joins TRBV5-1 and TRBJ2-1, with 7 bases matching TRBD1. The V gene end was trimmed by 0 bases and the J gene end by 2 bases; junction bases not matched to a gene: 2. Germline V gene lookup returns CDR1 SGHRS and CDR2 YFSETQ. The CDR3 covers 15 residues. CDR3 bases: TGCGCCAGCAGCTTGGCCGGGACAGCCTACAATGAGCAGTTCTTC. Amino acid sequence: CASSLAGTAYNEQFF.

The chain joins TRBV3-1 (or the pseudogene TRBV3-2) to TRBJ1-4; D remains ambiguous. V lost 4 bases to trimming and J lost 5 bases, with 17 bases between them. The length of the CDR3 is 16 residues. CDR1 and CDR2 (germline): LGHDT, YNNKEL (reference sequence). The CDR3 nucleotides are TGTGCCAGCAGCCCCCCGGGATATGCCCTAAATGAAAAACTGTTTTTT. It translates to CASSPPGYALNEKLFF.

CDR3 bases: TGTGCCAGTACCGGACAGGTGGGCACAGATACGCAGTATTTT. It encodes CASTGQVGTDTQYF. The chain employs TRBV7-8 and TRBJ2-3, with 7 positions matching TRBD1. Germline V CDR1 and CDR2: SGHVS, FQNEAQ. V shed 9 bases, J shed 1 base, and the junction held 7 bases outside the gene matches. CDR3 length: 14 amino acids.

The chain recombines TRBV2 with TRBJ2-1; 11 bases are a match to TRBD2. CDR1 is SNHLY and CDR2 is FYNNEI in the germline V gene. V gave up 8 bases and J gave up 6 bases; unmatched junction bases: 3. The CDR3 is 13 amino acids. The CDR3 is CASHGTSGNEQFF. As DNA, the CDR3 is TGTGCCAGCCACGGGACTAGCGGCAATGAGCAGTTCTTC.

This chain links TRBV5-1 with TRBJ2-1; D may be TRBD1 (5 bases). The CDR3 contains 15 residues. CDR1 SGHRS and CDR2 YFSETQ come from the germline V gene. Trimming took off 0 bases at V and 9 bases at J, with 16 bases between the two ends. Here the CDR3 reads CASSLEDSWIGEQFF. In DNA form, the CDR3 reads TGCGCCAGCAGCTTGGAAGACAGTTGGATTGGTGAGCAGTTCTTC.

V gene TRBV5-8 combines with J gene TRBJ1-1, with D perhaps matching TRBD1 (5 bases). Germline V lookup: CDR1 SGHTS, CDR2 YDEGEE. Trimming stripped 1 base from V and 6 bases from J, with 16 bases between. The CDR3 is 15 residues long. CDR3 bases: TGTGCCAGCAGCTTGAGGCGGGGGGGGTACGCTGAAGCTTTCTTT. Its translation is CASSLRRGGYAEAFF. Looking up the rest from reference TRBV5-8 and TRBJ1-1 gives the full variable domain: EAGVTQSPTHLIKTRGQQATLRCSPISGHTSVYWYQQALGLGLQFLLWYDEGEERNRGNFPPRFSGRQFPNYSSELNVNALELEDSALYLCASSLRRGGYAEAFFGQGTRLTVV.

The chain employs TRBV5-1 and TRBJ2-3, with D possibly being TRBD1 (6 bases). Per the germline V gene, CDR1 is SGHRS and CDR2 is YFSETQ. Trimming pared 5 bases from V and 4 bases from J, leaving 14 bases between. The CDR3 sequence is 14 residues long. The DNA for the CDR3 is TGCGCCAGCAGGGGGGCCAGGGTTTCAGATACGCAGTATTTT. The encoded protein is CASRGARVSDTQYF.

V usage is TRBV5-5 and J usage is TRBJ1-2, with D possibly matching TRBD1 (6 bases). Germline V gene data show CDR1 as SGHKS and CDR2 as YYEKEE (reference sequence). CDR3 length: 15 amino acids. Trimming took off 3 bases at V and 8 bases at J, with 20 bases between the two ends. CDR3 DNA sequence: TGTGCCAGCAGCTCGAGCGGGATAAGGGGGTCCGGCTACACCTTC. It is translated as CASSSSGIRGSGYTF.

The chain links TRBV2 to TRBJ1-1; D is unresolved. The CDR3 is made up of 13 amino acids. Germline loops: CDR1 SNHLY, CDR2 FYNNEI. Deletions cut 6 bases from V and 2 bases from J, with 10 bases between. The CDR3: CASRTGVNTEAFF. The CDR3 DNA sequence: TGTGCCAGCAGAACCGGGGTTAACACTGAAGCTTTCTTT.

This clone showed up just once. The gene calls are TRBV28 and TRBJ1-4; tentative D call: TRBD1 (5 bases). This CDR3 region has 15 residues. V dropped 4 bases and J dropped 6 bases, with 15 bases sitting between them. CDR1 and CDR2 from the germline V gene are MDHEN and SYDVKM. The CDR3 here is CASSWGDGKDEKLFF. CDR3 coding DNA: TGTGCCAGCAGTTGGGGGGACGGGAAGGATGAAAAACTGTTTTTT.

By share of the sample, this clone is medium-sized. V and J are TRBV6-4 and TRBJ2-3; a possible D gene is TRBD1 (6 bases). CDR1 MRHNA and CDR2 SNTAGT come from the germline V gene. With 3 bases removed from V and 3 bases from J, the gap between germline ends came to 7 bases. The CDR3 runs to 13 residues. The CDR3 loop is CASSEQGTDTQYF. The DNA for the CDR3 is TGTGCCAGCAGTGAACAGGGAACAGATACGCAGTATTTT.

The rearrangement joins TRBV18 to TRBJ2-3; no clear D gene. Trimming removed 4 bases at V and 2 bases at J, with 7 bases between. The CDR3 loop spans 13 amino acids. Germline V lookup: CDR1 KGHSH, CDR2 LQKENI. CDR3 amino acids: CASSQKHTDTQYF. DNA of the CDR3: TGTGCCAGCTCACAAAAACACACAGATACGCAGTATTTT.

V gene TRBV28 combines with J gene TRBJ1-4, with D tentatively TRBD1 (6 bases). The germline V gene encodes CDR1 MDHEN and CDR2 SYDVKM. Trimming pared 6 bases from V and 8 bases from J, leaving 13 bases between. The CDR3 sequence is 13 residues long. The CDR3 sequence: CASSRSGGEKLFF. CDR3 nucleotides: TGTGCCAGCAGCCGAAGTGGGGGCGAAAAACTGTTTTTT.

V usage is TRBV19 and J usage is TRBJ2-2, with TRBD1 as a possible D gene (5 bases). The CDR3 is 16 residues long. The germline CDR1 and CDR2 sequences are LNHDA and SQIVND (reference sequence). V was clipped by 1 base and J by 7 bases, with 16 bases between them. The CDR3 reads CASSIGTGISSGELFF. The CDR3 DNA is TGTGCCAGTAGTATAGGAACAGGCATATCAAGCGGGGAGCTGTTTTTT.

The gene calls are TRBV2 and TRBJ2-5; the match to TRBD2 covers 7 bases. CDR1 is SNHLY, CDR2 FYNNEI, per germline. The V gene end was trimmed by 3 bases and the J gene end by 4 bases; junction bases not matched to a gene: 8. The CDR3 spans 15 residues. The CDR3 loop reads CASSDPGGGGETQYF. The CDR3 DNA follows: TGTGCCAGCAGTGATCCGGGTGGGGGGGGAGAGACCCAGTACTTC. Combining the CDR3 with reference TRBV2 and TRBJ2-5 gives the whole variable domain EPEVTQTPSHQVTQMGQEVILRCVPISNHLYFYWYRQILGQKVEFLVSFYNNEISEKSEIFDDQFSVERPDGSNFTLKIRSTKLEDSAMYFCASSDPGGGGETQYFGPGTRLLVL.